These 28 T cell receptor beta chains share one sample of origin, sequenced in a study of T cell responses to AZD1222 COVID-19 vaccine. Method: immunoSEQ multiplex PCR; TCRdb's copy keeps in-frame clones and lacks some. The sample records about 78,000 clones, roughly nine tenths being singletons. Sequences were derived from peripheral blood, sampled on day 0 of AZD1222 vaccination. Receptor source: an adult in good health.

V is TRBV19 and J is TRBJ1-2; D is ambiguous. The CDR3 runs 16 residues. The V gene's germline CDR1 is LNHDA and CDR2 SQIVND (reference sequence). V lost 7 bases and J lost 3, with 21 bases in between. The CDR3: CASTLGNADTDYGYTF. The CDR3 DNA reads as TGTGCCAGTACCCTAGGGAACGCCGACACAGACTATGGCTACACCTTC.

The sample holds one count of this clone. The rearrangement uses TRBV3-1 (or the pseudogene TRBV3-2) and TRBJ2-7; tentative D call: TRBD1 (6 bases). Germline CDR1 is LGHDT and CDR2 is YNNKEL (reference sequence). V was clipped by 6 bases and J by 3 bases, with 12 bases between them. This CDR3 has 13 amino acids. The CDR3 region is CASRGPGDYEQYF. The DNA for the CDR3 is TGTGCCAGCAGAGGCCCAGGGGACTACGAGCAGTACTTC.

The rearrangement uses TRBV18 and TRBJ1-2; 7 bases agree with TRBD1. Germline trimming cut 3 bases from V and 3 bases from J; bases unmatched to any gene: 7. Germline CDR1 and CDR2: KGHSH and LQKENI. This CDR3 is built from 15 residues. The CDR3 protein is CASSPGQVGDYGYTF. The CDR3 DNA sequence: TGTGCCAGCTCACCTGGACAGGTTGGCGACTATGGCTACACCTTC.

V usage is TRBV3-1 (or the pseudogene TRBV3-2) and J usage is TRBJ2-1, with 8 positions matching TRBD2. The CDR3 is 21 amino acids. Germline V gene data show CDR1 as LGHDT and CDR2 as YNNKEL (reference sequence). Trimming cost V 4 bases and J 0 bases; bases outside gene matches: 20. The chain's CDR3 is CASSPLRGVGGRRSSYNEQFF. CDR3 DNA: TGTGCCAGCAGCCCCCTTAGAGGGGTAGGCGGGAGGCGAAGCTCCTACAATGAGCAGTTCTTC.

This chain uses TRBV6-5 with TRBJ1-2; D unresolved. Germline values: CDR1 MNHEY, CDR2 SVGAGI. The CDR3 contains 12 residues. V was clipped by 7 bases and J by 3 bases, with 9 bases between them. CDR3 loop: CASTPSDYGYTF. DNA of the CDR3: TGTGCCAGCACCCCGAGTGACTATGGCTACACCTTC.

The DNA of the CDR3 is TGTGCCATCAAGGACGGGCCTCTTAGAGAGCAGTACTTC. Translating it yields CAIKDGPLREQYF. The rearrangement joins TRBV10-3 to TRBJ2-7, with D uncertain. CDR1 and CDR2 (germline): ENHRY, SYGVKD. The germline V and J ends were trimmed by 7 bases and 7 bases, with 17 bases remaining between them. CDR3 length: 13 residues.

The V gene is TRBV4-1, the J gene TRBJ1-1; D uncertain. The CDR3 consists of 13 residues. Germline V lookup: CDR1 MGHRA, CDR2 YSYEKL. Trimming left V 10 bases short and J 3 bases short, with 15 bases between. The CDR3 sequence is CATARERDTEAFF. In DNA form, the CDR3 reads TGCGCCACCGCGAGGGAAAGGGACACTGAAGCTTTCTTT.

The chain combines TRBV5-5 with TRBJ2-2; tentatively, D is TRBD2 (6 bases). Trimming removed 0 bases from V and 1 base from J, with 13 bases in between. The CDR3 is 17 residues long. CDR1 SGHKS and CDR2 YYEKEE come from the germline V gene (reference sequence). Here the CDR3 DNA reads TGTGCCAGCAGCTTGGCCTCGACGGGAGAGAACACCGGGGAGCTGTTTTTT. It encodes CASSLASTGENTGELFF.

This clone showed up just once. The chain links TRBV4-3 to TRBJ1-5; D gene uncertain. Looked up from germline, CDR1 is LGHNA and CDR2 is YSLEER. The V end lost 0 bases, the J end lost 4 bases, and 13 bases lay between the germline ends. CDR3 length: 16 residues. CDR3 region: CASSQDVGNPNQPQHF. The CDR3 nucleotides are TGCGCCAGCAGCCAAGATGTAGGAAACCCTAATCAGCCCCAGCATTTT.

The chain uses TRBV12-3 or TRBV12-4 and TRBJ1-5; 7 bases are shared with TRBD1. This CDR3 is 13 amino acids long. V dropped 7 bases and J dropped 6; count of bases not matched to a gene: 6. CDR3 coding DNA: TGTGCCAGCACCCAAGGGGGCTTTCAGCCCCAGCATTTT. Translation: CASTQGGFQPQHF.

This sequence joins TRBV10-3 and TRBJ2-7; D is possibly TRBD2 (6 bases). Germline loops: CDR1 ENHRY, CDR2 SYGVKD. The CDR3 consists of 12 residues. With 8 bases removed from V and 4 bases from J, the gap between germline ends came to 12 bases. CDR3 coding DNA: TGTGCCATCGGCGGGGTCGCGTACGAGCAGTACTTC. Its translation is CAIGGVAYEQYF.

The chain links TRBV29-1 to TRBJ2-3; D gene ambiguous. Between the trimmed V and J ends, which lost 4 bases and 2 bases, there was a span of 10 bases. CDR1 is SQVTM, CDR2 ANQGSEA, per germline. The CDR3 is made up of 13 amino acids. This CDR3 is CSVARATTDTQYF. CDR3 nucleotide sequence: TGCAGCGTTGCGCGAGCGACCACAGATACGCAGTATTTT.

The rearrangement links TRBV30 to TRBJ1-5, with 7 bases lining up with TRBD1. Germline V gene data show CDR1 as GTSNPN and CDR2 as SVGIG (reference sequence). V trimming: 5 bases; J trimming: 9 bases; junction bases outside the gene matches: 13. The CDR3 runs to 14 residues. The CDR3, as DNA: TGTGCCTGGGGGAACAGGGGTGGGTTGGTGCCCCAGCATTTT. It translates to CAWGNRGGLVPQHF.

V usage is TRBV18 and J usage is TRBJ2-5, with D perhaps TRBD2 (5 bases). CDR1 and CDR2 (germline): KGHSH, LQKENI. V lost 0 bases and J 5 bases, leaving 10 bases between the germline ends. CDR3 length: 14 residues. CDR3 coding DNA: TGTGCCAGCTCACCACCAGCGGAACCTGAGACCCAGTACTTC. This codes for CASSPPAEPETQYF.

The gene calls are TRBV4-3 and TRBJ1-4; D gene ambiguous. CDR3 length equals 16 residues. The V gene lost 5 bases and the J gene lost 2 bases, with 15 bases spanning the gap. The germline V gene has CDR1 LGHNA and CDR2 YSLEER. The CDR3 DNA sequence: TGCGCCAGCAGCTACGAACCTCGGGGTACTAATGAAAAACTGTTTTTT. Protein sequence: CASSYEPRGTNEKLFF.

This chain connects TRBV18 to TRBJ1-2; D is undetermined. This CDR3 has 16 amino acids. V was pared by 0 bases and J by 8 bases, with 19 bases between. The V gene's germline CDR1 is KGHSH and CDR2 LQKENI. The CDR3 DNA sequence: TGTGCCAGCTCACCACCAGGAGGGCTCGAGTCCTCCGGCTACACCTTC. Encoded protein: CASSPPGGLESSGYTF.

The chain is built from TRBV3-1 (or the pseudogene TRBV3-2) and TRBJ2-7; D is undetermined. CDR1 is LGHDT, CDR2 YNNKEL, per germline (reference sequence). This CDR3 is built from 13 residues. Trimming left V 1 base short and J 2 bases short, with 6 bases between. The DNA of the CDR3 is TGTGCCAGCAGCCAAGGATCACCCTACGAGCAGTACTTC. Its translation is CASSQGSPYEQYF.

V usage is TRBV6-5 and J usage is TRBJ2-7, with D tentatively TRBD1 (6 bases). V shed 6 bases and J shed 0 bases, with 15 bases lying between them. This CDR3 region has 15 residues. Looked up from germline, CDR1 is MNHEY and CDR2 is SVGAGI. The CDR3, as DNA: TGTGCCAGCAGCAAACAGGGCATCAGCTCCTACGAGCAGTACTTC. Protein: CASSKQGISSYEQYF.

In this sample, this clone turned up once. Written as DNA, the CDR3 is TGTGCCAGTAGTACTTGGACAGGAGGAAGCAATCAGCCCCAGCATTTT. Amino acids: CASSTWTGGSNQPQHF. The genes are TRBV19 and TRBJ1-5; 7 nucleotides line up with TRBD1. V shed 4 bases, J shed 1 base, and the junction held 7 bases outside the gene matches. The CDR3 is 16 amino acids. Germline values: CDR1 LNHDA, CDR2 SQIVND (reference sequence).

J is TRBJ2-5 and V is TRBV5-1, with 13 positions matching TRBD2. With V trimmed by 0 bases and J by 12 bases, 5 bases remained unmatched. The CDR3 runs to 14 residues. Germline CDR1 and CDR2: SGHRS and YFSETQ. This chain's CDR3 is CASSLGLAGGLKYF. CDR3 DNA: TGCGCCAGCAGCTTGGGACTAGCGGGAGGACTAAAGTACTTC.

This sequence joins TRBV11-2 and TRBJ1-6; 7 bases are a match to TRBD1. The CDR3 runs 14 residues. With V trimmed by 6 bases and J by 8 bases, 7 bases remained unmatched. CDR1 SGHAT and CDR2 FQNNGV come from the germline V gene. As DNA, the CDR3 is TGTGCCAGCAGACAAGGGGGCCATGATTCACCCCTCCACTTT. It translates to CASRQGGHDSPLHF.

V gene TRBV14 combines with J gene TRBJ2-7; D is uncertain. The V end lost 4 bases, the J end lost 2 bases, and 18 bases lay between the germline ends. There are 16 residues in the CDR3. Germline assignment: CDR1 SGHDN and CDR2 FVKESK. CDR3 in amino acids: CASSPSDPRDPYEQYF. CDR3 coding DNA: TGTGCCAGCAGCCCTTCCGACCCTAGGGATCCCTACGAGCAGTACTTC.

The chain's CDR3 is CASTGDGKEKLFF. CDR3 coding DNA: TGCGCCAGCACAGGGGACGGAAAAGAAAAACTGTTTTTT. This chain connects TRBV5-1 to TRBJ1-4; weak D call: TRBD1 (6 bases). This CDR3 has 13 residues. Trimming cost V 6 bases and J 8 bases, with 14 bases left between them. Germline V CDR1 and CDR2: SGHRS, YFSETQ.

The gene calls are TRBV5-4 and TRBJ2-2; TRBD2 matches 8 bases. The CDR3 runs 15 residues. CDR1 and CDR2 from the germline V gene are SGHNT and YYREEE (reference sequence). Germline trimming cut 6 bases from V and 1 base from J; bases unmatched to any gene: 5. The CDR3 is CASTMSGGNTGELFF. The CDR3 DNA reads TGTGCCAGCACCATGAGCGGGGGGAACACCGGGGAGCTGTTTTTT.

The genes are TRBV9 and TRBJ1-2; no definite D call. The germline V and J ends were trimmed by 0 bases and 1 base, with 7 bases remaining between them. Germline V CDR1 and CDR2: SGDLS, YYNGEE. This CDR3 has 14 amino acids. The CDR3 sequence is CASSVDGLNYGYTF. The CDR3 DNA reads TGTGCCAGCAGCGTAGATGGGCTTAACTATGGCTACACCTTC.

The chain joins TRBV6-5 to TRBJ1-1; weak D call: TRBD1 (5 bases). This CDR3 region has 13 residues. V was trimmed by 5 bases and J by 5 bases, leaving 12 bases between them. Germline assignment: CDR1 MNHEY and CDR2 SVGAGI. CDR3 protein: CASSNTRETEAFF. CDR3 DNA: TGTGCCAGCAGTAACACCAGGGAAACTGAAGCTTTCTTT.

V and J are TRBV5-4 and TRBJ2-1; 9 bases align to TRBD2. Germline V CDR1 and CDR2: SGHNT, YYREEE (reference sequence). The CDR3 extends over 15 amino acids. The junction had 6 bases not matched to a gene; V was cut back by 4 bases and J by 4 bases. The CDR3 here is CASSRPSGIYNEQFF. CDR3 nucleotide sequence: TGTGCCAGCAGCCGACCTAGCGGGATTTACAATGAGCAGTTCTTC.

The chain uses TRBV30 and TRBJ1-3; a weak D match, TRBD1 (5 bases). The ends were cut back, 3 bases at V and 8 bases at J, with 11 bases in the middle. Germline CDR1 and CDR2: GTSNPN and SVGIG (reference sequence). The CDR3 is 12 residues long. The CDR3 DNA reads TGTGCCTGGAGCCAAGGGGCCTACACCATATATTTT. It translates to CAWSQGAYTIYF.